Sequencing of this TCR beta chain was carried out in a study of blood T cell repertoires in COVID-19. Original handling: How many nucleated cells were present was estimated from reference gene primer amplification. Some clones are missing from TCRdb's copy, which holds only in-frame ones; the method was immunoSEQ multiplex PCR. V, J and clone size reflect that table, while D and trimming were determined from the DNA. Of around 380,000 clones listed, approximately 77% are singletons. The CDR3 is 13 amino acids. Trimming took off 3 bases at V and 7 bases at J, with 13 bases between the two ends. Per the germline V gene, CDR1 is KGHSH and CDR2 is LQKENI.

The sequence was obtained from a human donor with acute or convalescent COVID-19. The donor label of this sample is uncertain. Sequenced sample: peripheral blood. The V gene is TRBV18, the J gene TRBJ2-7; possible D gene TRBD2, 5 bases. This CDR3 is CASSPTEPGEQYF. Written as DNA, the CDR3 is TGTGCCAGCTCACCCACTGAGCCGGGGGAGCAGTACTTC.